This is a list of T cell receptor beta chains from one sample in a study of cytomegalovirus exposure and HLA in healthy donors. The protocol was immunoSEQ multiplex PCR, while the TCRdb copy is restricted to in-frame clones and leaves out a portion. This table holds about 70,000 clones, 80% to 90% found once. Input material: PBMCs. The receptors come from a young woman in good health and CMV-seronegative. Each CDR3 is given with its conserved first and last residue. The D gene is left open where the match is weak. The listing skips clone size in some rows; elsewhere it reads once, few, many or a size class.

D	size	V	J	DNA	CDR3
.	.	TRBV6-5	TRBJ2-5	TGTGCCAGCAGGCAAGGGGCCTCCCGTGAGACCCAGTACTTC	CASRQGASRETQYF
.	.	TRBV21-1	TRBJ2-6	TGTGCCAGCAGCAAAGTAACTCCGGGACAGGGTAGCTCTGGGGCCAACGTCCTGACTTTC	CASSKVTPGQGSSGANVLTF
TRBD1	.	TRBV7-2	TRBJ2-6	TGTGCCAGCAGCCAACAGGGGCGGGCGACTGGGGCCAACGTCCTGACTTTC	CASSQQGRATGANVLTF
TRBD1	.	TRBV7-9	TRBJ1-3	TGTGCCAGCAGCTTAAGGCAGAGCAGGGGGTGGTCTGGAAACACCATATATTTT	CASSLRQSRGWSGNTIYF
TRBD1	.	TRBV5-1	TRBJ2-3	TGCGCCAGCAGCATTACAGGGGATCACACAGATACGCAGTATTTT	CASSITGDHTDTQYF
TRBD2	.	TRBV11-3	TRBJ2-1	TGTGCAAGCGGGACGGGAGAGGGTAATGAGCAGTTCTTC	CASGTGEGNEQFF
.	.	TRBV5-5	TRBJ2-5	TGTGCCAGCAGCTTGGGCGGTAGGAGTCTCCAAGAGACCCAGTACTTC	CASSLGGRSLQETQYF
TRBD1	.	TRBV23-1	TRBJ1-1	TGCGCCAGCAGTCAATTTACAAGAGGGGGACAGGGGAACACTGAAGCTTTCTTT	CASSQFTRGGQGNTEAFF
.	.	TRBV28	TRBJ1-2	TGTGCCAGCAGTTTGGGAACAGGCCGGTTGGGCTACACCTTC	CASSLGTGRLGYTF
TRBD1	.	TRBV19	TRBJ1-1	TGTGCCAGTAGTAAGCGGGACAGGGGAACTGAAGCTTTCTTT	CASSKRDRGTEAFF
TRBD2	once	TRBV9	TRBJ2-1	TGTGCCAGCAGCGTTCTAGCGGGAGCGCGCAATGAGCAGTTCTTC	CASSVLAGARNEQFF
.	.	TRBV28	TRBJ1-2	TGTGCCAGCAGCCCCTCTCTCACTCCCCCTTTCTATGGCTACACCTTC	CASSPSLTPPFYGYTF
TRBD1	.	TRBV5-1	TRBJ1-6	TGCGCCAGCAGCTTGGGGACAGGGGGAAGTAATTCACCCCTCCACTTT	CASSLGTGGSNSPLHF
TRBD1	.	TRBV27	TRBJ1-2	TGTGCCAGCAGTTTATCCTGGACAGGGGGCGTTGGCTACACCTTC	CASSLSWTGGVGYTF